These 18 T cell receptor beta chains came from one sample sequenced in a study of brain metastases from non-small cell lung cancer. Repertoires were generated with immunoSEQ multiplex PCR, while TCRdb's copy carries only in-frame clones and drops some. The table includes approximately 3,000 clones, approximately 81% detected once. Sequencing used tissue from a brain metastasis. Receptors were obtained from a donor aged 40 or over with non-small cell lung cancer.

The J gene is TRBJ2-7, the V gene TRBV24-1, with a weak D call TRBD2 (6 bases). Germline CDR1 and CDR2: KGHDR and SFDVKD. The V end lost 9 bases, the J end lost 5 bases, and 16 bases lay between the germline ends. This CDR3 spans 13 amino acids. CDR3 in amino acids: CATQQGGINEQYF. DNA of the CDR3: TGTGCCACCCAACAAGGAGGGATCAACGAGCAGTACTTC.

The chain recombines TRBV24-1 with TRBJ1-2; TRBD1 is a possible D gene (5 bases). Trimming removed 5 bases at V and 8 bases at J, with 17 bases between. Looked up from germline, CDR1 is KGHDR and CDR2 is SFDVKD. The CDR3 runs 14 residues. CDR3 sequence reads: CATSGNTGVSGYTF. The CDR3 coding sequence is TGTGCCACCAGTGGAAACACAGGCGTGAGCGGCTACACCTTC.

This clone was found a few times. The chain couples TRBV19 to TRBJ2-2; D call uncertain. CDR1 is LNHDA and CDR2 is SQIVND in the germline V gene (reference sequence). The length of the CDR3 is 13 residues. V was trimmed by 7 bases and J by 0 bases, leaving 6 bases between them. The CDR3 protein is CASTDPNTGELFF. For the CDR3, the DNA is TGTGCCAGTACTGACCCGAACACCGGGGAGCTGTTTTTT.

This clone was counted once. The chain employs TRBV6-1 and TRBJ1-5; 8 nucleotides match TRBD1. This CDR3 comprises 17 residues. Germline lookup yields CDR1 MNHNS and CDR2 SASEGT. V shed 3 bases, J shed 0 bases, and the junction held 7 bases outside the gene matches. CDR3 in amino acids: CASSDADRAFSNQPQHF. The DNA of the CDR3 is TGTGCCAGCAGTGACGCGGACAGGGCATTTAGCAATCAGCCCCAGCATTTT.

The chain has TRBV5-1 and TRBJ2-2; 7 bases map to TRBD1. This CDR3 is 14 amino acids long. Unmatched junction bases numbered 6, after V lost 7 bases and J lost 3 bases. Germline values: CDR1 SGHRS, CDR2 YFSETQ. CDR3 in amino acids: CASGPTGDTGELFF. The CDR3, as DNA: TGCGCCAGCGGCCCTACAGGGGACACCGGGGAGCTGTTTTTT.

This clone was seen only a few times. This chain links TRBV6-6 with TRBJ2-5; unclear D gene. CDR3 length: 12 amino acids. V was shortened by 3 bases and J by 2 bases, with 4 bases between the two germline ends. CDR1 and CDR2 (germline): MNHNY, SVGAGI (reference sequence). For the CDR3, the DNA is TGTGCCAGCAGTTATGTACAAGAGACCCAGTACTTC. Its protein product is CASSYVQETQYF.

The chain links TRBV6-5 to TRBJ2-7, with 10 bases matching TRBD2. This CDR3 is built from 15 residues. Germline V gene sequence: CDR1 MNHEY, CDR2 SVGAGI. Unmatched junction bases numbered 10, after V lost 6 bases and J lost 5 bases. CDR3 loop: CASSDPSGGIDEQYF. CDR3 nucleotide sequence: TGTGCCAGCAGCGACCCTAGCGGGGGAATCGACGAGCAGTACTTC.

The CDR3 loop is CASSRTSGRGLRETQYF. The CDR3 coding sequence is TGTGCCAGCAGCAGGACTAGCGGGAGAGGCCTGAGGGAGACCCAGTACTTC. The rearrangement uses TRBV5-4 and TRBJ2-5; 13 positions match TRBD2. Germline loops: CDR1 SGHNT, CDR2 YYREEE (reference sequence). V lost 4 bases to trimming and J lost 5 bases; unmatched junction nucleotides: 11. The CDR3 contains 17 residues.

This chain connects TRBV7-9 to TRBJ2-7, with 9 bases identical to TRBD1. The V segment lost 9 bases and the J segment 5 bases; nucleotides outside the gene matches: 11. The CDR3 has 14 amino acids. Germline-derived CDR1 and CDR2 are SEHNR and FQNEAQ (reference sequence). Written as DNA, the CDR3 is TGTGCCAGTAGCGCCTCCGGGACAGGGAACGAGCAGTACTTC. Protein product: CASSASGTGNEQYF.

This clone was observed a few times. The chain employs TRBV6-2 or TRBV6-3 and TRBJ1-1; D possibly corresponds to TRBD1 (5 bases). CDR1 and CDR2 from the germline V gene are MNHEY and SVGEGT. The CDR3 is 17 residues long. Trimming stripped 4 bases from V and 0 bases from J, with 18 bases between. CDR3 residues: CASSFRPQGSMNTEAFF. DNA of the CDR3: TGTGCCAGCAGTTTCCGCCCCCAGGGATCCATGAACACTGAAGCTTTCTTT.

The chain joins TRBV7-9 to TRBJ2-3, with D perhaps matching TRBD1 or TRBD2 (5 bases each). Between the trimmed V and J ends, which lost 4 bases and 7 bases, there was a span of 12 bases. This CDR3 has 13 residues. Germline V gene lookup returns CDR1 SEHNR and CDR2 FQNEAQ (reference sequence). In nucleotides, the CDR3 is TGTGCCAGCAGCTCCCTCGGGGCGCATACGCAGTATTTT. This gives the protein CASSSLGAHTQYF.

CDR3 in DNA: TGTGCCAGCAGATATTATAGCGGGAGGGGCACAGATACGCAGTATTTT. Its protein product is CASRYYSGRGTDTQYF. The chain links TRBV6-4 to TRBJ2-3, with 11 bases aligning to TRBD2. The J segment lost 1 base and the V segment lost 6 bases, leaving 6 bases of the junction unmatched. Germline CDR1 is MRHNA and CDR2 is SNTAGT. The CDR3 extends over 16 amino acids.

The chain employs TRBV15 and TRBJ1-5; TRBD1 is a possible D gene (5 bases). Germline CDR1 LNHNV, CDR2 YYDKDF (reference sequence). The CDR3 is 16 residues long. V was cut by 5 bases and J by 2 bases, with 16 bases left in between. The DNA of the CDR3 is TGTGCCACCAGCCGCGTTGTCGCGGGGCGCAATCAGCCCCAGCATTTT. It encodes CATSRVVAGRNQPQHF.

This clone was seen only once. The V call is TRBV10-1, the J call TRBJ1-1; unclear D gene. Germline lookup yields CDR1 WNHNN and CDR2 SYGVQD (reference sequence). V lost 5 bases, J lost 3 bases, and 10 bases lay in between. This CDR3 has 13 residues. The DNA of the CDR3 is TGCGCCAGCAGTTCTGGGCGGCACACTGAAGCTTTCTTT. It specifies CASSSGRHTEAFF.

This chain connects TRBV2 to TRBJ2-1, with 7 nucleotides matching TRBD2. Per germline, CDR1 SNHLY and CDR2 FYNNEI. This CDR3 is built from 13 residues. The J segment lost 7 bases and the V segment lost 5 bases, leaving 5 bases of the junction unmatched. CDR3 in amino acids: CASSRDYQNEQFF. The CDR3 DNA sequence: TGTGCCAGCAGTCGGGACTACCAGAATGAGCAGTTCTTC.

This clone showed up just once. Other DNA sequences from this sample encode an identical CDR3 as well. V and J are TRBV6-4 and TRBJ2-2, with 9 bases that match TRBD1. The junction had 10 bases not matched to a gene; V was cut back by 10 bases and J by 7 bases. This CDR3 comprises 14 residues. Germline CDR1 and CDR2: MRHNA and SNTAGT. The CDR3 region has the DNA TGTGCCACCTCACCTGGGACAGGGTACGGGGAGCTGTTTTTT. This translates into CATSPGTGYGELFF.

The chain carries TRBV7-2 and TRBJ2-2; 7 positions match TRBD2. Germline values: CDR1 SGHTA, CDR2 FQGNSA. The CDR3 has 15 amino acids. J was trimmed by 4 bases and V by 5 bases; bases with no gene match: 7. The CDR3 DNA reads TGTGCCAGCAGCCCTCAGCGGGGACTCACCGGGGAGCTGTTTTTT. This translates into CASSPQRGLTGELFF.

This clone was picked up a small number of times. This chain connects TRBV7-8 to TRBJ1-5; D gene ambiguous. Trimming shortened V by 0 bases and J by 2 bases, and 5 bases separated the two germline ends. The length of the CDR3 is 14 residues. From germline, CDR1 is SGHVS and CDR2 FQNEAQ. In DNA form, the CDR3 reads TGTGCCAGCAGCTTAGCGGAGGGCAATCAGCCCCAGCATTTT. This sequence encodes CASSLAEGNQPQHF.